Shown below are 11 T cell receptor beta chains from a single sample sequenced in a study of blood T cell repertoires in COVID-19. Clones were sequenced by immunoSEQ multiplex PCR, and TCRdb holds only the in-frame ones, with some missing. The sample includes 90,000 to 100,000 clones, 84% seen only once; the top ten take just under 2%. The sample consisted of peripheral blood. These receptors came from a man between 65 and 79 years old with active or convalescent COVID-19.

The chain links TRBV6-5 to TRBJ2-7; perhaps TRBD2 as D (5 bases). The V end lost 6 bases, the J end lost 3 bases, and 18 bases lay between the germline ends. The CDR3 has 15 amino acids. Germline V gene data show CDR1 as MNHEY and CDR2 as SVGAGI. CDR3 nucleotides: TGTGCCAGCAGACTCAGAACCCGAGCGGACTACGAGCAGTACTTC. This gives the protein CASRLRTRADYEQYF.

The genes are TRBV6-5 and TRBJ2-5; 7 bases map to TRBD1. This CDR3 comprises 14 residues. The V segment lost 8 bases and the J segment 5 bases; nucleotides outside the gene matches: 11. The germline gives CDR1 MNHEY, CDR2 SVGAGI. CDR3 coding DNA: TGTGCCAGCGCCCGACAGGGTGGGGTGGAGACCCAGTACTTC. The encoded protein is CASARQGGVETQYF.

This sequence joins TRBV5-4 and TRBJ2-5, with D perhaps TRBD1 (6 bases). V lost 0 bases to trimming and J lost 1 base, with 10 bases between them. The CDR3 sequence is 15 residues long. Germline loops: CDR1 SGHNT, CDR2 YYREEE (reference sequence). CDR3 sequence: CASSLGGHTQETQYF. The CDR3 coding sequence is TGTGCCAGCAGCTTGGGGGGACACACCCAAGAGACCCAGTACTTC. The whole variable domain, remainder taken from reference TRBV5-4 and TRBJ2-5, is ETGVTQSPTHLIKTRGQQVTLRCSSQSGHNTVSWYQQALGQGPQFIFQYYREEENGRGNFPPRFSGLQFPNYSSELNVNALELDDSALYLCASSLGGHTQETQYFGPGTRLLVL.

This clone was seen only a few times. The CDR3 protein is CASRGQGNTEAFF. The DNA for the CDR3 is TGTGCCAGCAGAGGACAGGGGAACACTGAAGCTTTCTTT. This sequence joins TRBV2 and TRBJ1-1; 8 bases are shared with TRBD1. Trimming cost V 6 bases and J 1 base; bases outside gene matches: 1. CDR1 is SNHLY and CDR2 is FYNNEI in the germline V gene. The CDR3 spans 13 residues.

The chain couples TRBV18 to TRBJ2-1; 14 bases are a match to TRBD2. The CDR3 has 15 residues. The germline gives CDR1 KGHSH, CDR2 LQKENI. The junction had 2 bases not matched to a gene; V was cut back by 3 bases and J by 7 bases. This chain's CDR3 is CASSPTSGGANEQFF. The CDR3 nucleotides are TGTGCCAGCTCACCGACTAGCGGGGGGGCTAATGAGCAGTTCTTC.

The chain uses TRBV6-6 and TRBJ2-2; 11 bases are a match to TRBD1. The CDR3 covers 16 residues. V gave up 4 bases and J gave up 5 bases; unmatched junction bases: 6. Germline V lookup: CDR1 MNHNY, CDR2 SVGAGI (reference sequence). The CDR3 loop is CASSFGQGAQTGELFF. The CDR3 DNA reads TGTGCCAGCAGTTTCGGACAGGGGGCGCAAACCGGGGAGCTGTTTTTT.

This chain connects TRBV7-8 to TRBJ2-1, with 9 bases lining up with TRBD2. Germline loops: CDR1 SGHVS, CDR2 FQNEAQ. With 1 base clipped from V and 6 bases from J, the junction kept 7 bases outside the gene matches. The CDR3 contains 16 residues. CDR3 amino acids: CASSLVGGGAVNEQFF. DNA of the CDR3: TGTGCCAGCAGCTTAGTTGGCGGGGGGGCCGTCAATGAGCAGTTCTTC.

The gene calls are TRBV12-5 and TRBJ2-3; 8 bases align to TRBD2. The CDR3 loop spans 14 amino acids. V was clipped by 2 bases and J by 5 bases; unmatched bases: 3. CDR1 is LGHNT and CDR2 is FRNRAP in the germline V gene. CDR3 loop: CASGLTGGQDTQYF. CDR3 nucleotides: TGTGCTAGTGGTTTGACGGGGGGGCAAGATACGCAGTATTTT.

The DNA of the CDR3 is TGTGCCAGCAGTGAACGGAGGGAGGGGACCCAGTACTTC. Its translation: CASSERREGTQYF. This chain uses TRBV25-1 with TRBJ2-5, with TRBD2 matching 7 bases. Germline V gene lookup returns CDR1 MGHDK and CDR2 SYGVNS. This CDR3 comprises 13 residues. V shed 2 bases and J 7 bases; nucleotides not matched to a gene: 4.

J is TRBJ2-3 and V is TRBV5-4, with D possibly matching TRBD2 (6 bases). CDR1 is SGHNT, CDR2 YYREEE, per germline (reference sequence). The CDR3 spans 14 residues. The V and J ends lost 4 bases and 2 bases respectively, with 11 bases between them. CDR3 DNA sequence: TGTGCCAGCAGCAGTCGGACTACCACAGATACGCAGTATTTT. Its protein is CASSSRTTTDTQYF.

The chain carries TRBV7-2 and TRBJ1-3; a weak D match, TRBD1 (5 bases). The CDR3 sequence is 16 residues long. Per the germline V gene, CDR1 is SGHTA and CDR2 is FQGNSA. Deletions cut 3 bases from V and 0 bases from J, with 12 bases between. CDR3: CASSLGLISSGNTIYF. The CDR3, as DNA: TGTGCCAGCAGCTTGGGGCTTATTAGCTCTGGAAACACCATATATTTT. The full variable domain, rest sourced from reference TRBV7-2 and TRBJ1-3, is GAGVSQSPSNKVTEKGKDVELRCDPISGHTALYWYRQSLGQGLEFLIYFQGNSAPDKSGLPSDRFSAERTGGSVSTLTIQRTQQEDSAVYLCASSLGLISSGNTIYFGEGSWLTVV.